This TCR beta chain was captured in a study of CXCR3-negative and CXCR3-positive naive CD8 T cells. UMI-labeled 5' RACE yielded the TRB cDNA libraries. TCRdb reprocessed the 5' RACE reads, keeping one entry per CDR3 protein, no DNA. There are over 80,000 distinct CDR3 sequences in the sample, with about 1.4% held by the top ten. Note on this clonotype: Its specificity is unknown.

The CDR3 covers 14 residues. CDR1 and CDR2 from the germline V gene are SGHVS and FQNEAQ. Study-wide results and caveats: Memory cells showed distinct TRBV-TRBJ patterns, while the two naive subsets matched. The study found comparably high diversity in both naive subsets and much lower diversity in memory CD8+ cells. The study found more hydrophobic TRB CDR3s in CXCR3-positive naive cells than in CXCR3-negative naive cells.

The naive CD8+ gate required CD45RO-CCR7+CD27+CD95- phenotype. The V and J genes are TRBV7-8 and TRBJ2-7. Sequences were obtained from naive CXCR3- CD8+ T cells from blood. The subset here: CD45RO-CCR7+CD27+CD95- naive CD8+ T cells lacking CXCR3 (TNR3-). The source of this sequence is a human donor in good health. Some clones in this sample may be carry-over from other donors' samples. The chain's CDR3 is CASSLGGVTYEQYF.